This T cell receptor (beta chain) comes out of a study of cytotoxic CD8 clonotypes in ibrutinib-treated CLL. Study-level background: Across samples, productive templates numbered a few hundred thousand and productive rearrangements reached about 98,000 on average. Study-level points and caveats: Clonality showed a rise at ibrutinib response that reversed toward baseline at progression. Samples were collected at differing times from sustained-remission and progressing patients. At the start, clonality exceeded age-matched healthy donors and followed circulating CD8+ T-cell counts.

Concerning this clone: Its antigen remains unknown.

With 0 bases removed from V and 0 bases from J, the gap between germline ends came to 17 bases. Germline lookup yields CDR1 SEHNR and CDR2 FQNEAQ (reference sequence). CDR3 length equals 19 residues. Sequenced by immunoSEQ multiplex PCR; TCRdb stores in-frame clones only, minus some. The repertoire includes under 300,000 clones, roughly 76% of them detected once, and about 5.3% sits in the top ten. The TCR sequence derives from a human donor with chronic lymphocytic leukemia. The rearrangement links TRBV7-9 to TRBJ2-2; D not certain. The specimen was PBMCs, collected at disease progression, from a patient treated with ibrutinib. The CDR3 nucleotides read TGTGCCAGCAGCTTAGCTTTTGGGTGGGGTAGATCGAACACCGGGGAGCTGTTTTTT. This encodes CASSLAFGWGRSNTGELFF. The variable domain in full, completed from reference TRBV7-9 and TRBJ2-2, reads DTGVSQNPRHKITKRGQNVTFRCDPISEHNRLYWYRQTLGQGPEFLTYFQNEAQLEKSRLLSDRFSAERPKGSFSTLEIQRTEQGDSAMYLCASSLAFGWGRSNTGELFFGEGSRLTVL.